The clone carrying this TCR beta chain was observed a few times. The antigen is undetermined. Unique molecular identifiers were present on the cDNA, which also gained a universal primer site by template switching. MiXCR, applied by TCRdb to the 5' RACE reads, yields one record per CDR3 protein. The repertoire consists of roughly 1,500,000 distinct CDR3 sequences, with about 32% occurring once and the leading ten covering about 0.25%. The record originates from a study of identical twins. The study's findings and limits: Conclusions were based on cross-sectional statistical analysis, without following the same donors. Zero-insertion results could be subject to partial confounding by invariant MAIT and iNKT cells.

The CDR3 has 13 amino acids. With 6 bases removed from V and 4 bases from J, the gap between germline ends came to 15 bases. From germline, CDR1 is SQVTM and CDR2 ANQGSEA. Healthy Caucasians were all of the donors. The genes are TRBV29-1 and TRBJ2-5; TRBD1 might be the D (6 bases). This clonotype was obtained from a newborn girl in good health. The sequencing input was cord blood. The CDR3 nucleotides are TGCAGCGTCCTCAGACAGGTGGGAGAGACCCAGTACTTC. Protein sequence: CSVLRQVGETQYF.